The 2 T cell receptor beta chains reported below all come from one sample, sequenced in a study of T cell changes during pregnancy in multiple sclerosis (dated by TCRdb to about 2019). Libraries came from the immunoSEQ multiplex PCR assay. This is the immuneACCESS table as TCRdb keeps it, with only in-frame sequences that have V and J called. A part of the clones is gone; compared with another copy, unresolved V genes explain less than half, and the rest is unexplained. The sample yields around 62,000 clones; about 91% were counted once. About 0.8% of the sample belongs to the ten largest clones. The specimen comprised CD4+ T cells from peripheral blood mononuclear cells, sampled in the first trimester of pregnancy. These receptors were collected from a female donor with multiple sclerosis, enrolled in a pregnancy study.

This chain connects TRBV5-5 to TRBJ2-3; the match to TRBD1 covers 8 bases. The CDR3 runs to 16 residues. Germline V gene data show CDR1 as SGHKS and CDR2 as YYEKEE (reference sequence). V dropped 0 bases and J dropped 4; count of bases not matched to a gene: 7. CDR3 amino acids: CASSLGGRGLADTQYF. The CDR3 DNA sequence: TGTGCCAGCAGCTTGGGGGGCAGGGGGCTCGCAGATACGCAGTATTTT.

In DNA, the CDR3 is TGTGCCAGTAGGTCGGGACTAGGTCCCTACGAGCAGTACTTC. Its translation: CASRSGLGPYEQYF. The rearrangement links TRBV19 to TRBJ2-7; 8 bases are a match to TRBD2. V was pared by 6 bases and J by 2 bases, with 6 bases of the junction left unmatched. The CDR3 length is 14 residues. Germline CDR1 reads LNHDA; CDR2 reads SQIVND (reference sequence).